The T cell receptor beta chain under discussion was sequenced for a study of regulatory T cells in long-lasting Graves disease. Findings and caveats of the study: Persistent Graves' patients showed less TCR diversity than newly diagnosed ones. Accuracy was possibly reduced by small sample size.

This CDR3 is 15 amino acids long. Trimming left V 5 bases short and J 1 base short, with 15 bases between. Per the germline V gene, CDR1 is SGHTA and CDR2 is FQGNSA. Assembly of TCR beta libraries relied on iRepertoire HTBI primers together with Arm-PCR of CDR3 regions. TCRdb re-called the multiplex PCR reads through MiXCR, storing one row per CDR3 protein. The sample comprises 450,000 to 600,000 distinct CDR3 sequences, roughly 16% of which are singletons, and roughly an eighth rests with the top ten. The sample's time point: newly diagnosed GD, antithyroid drugs for less than 3 months. PBMCs provided the RNA from which the TCR library was made. Around 9 milliliters of peripheral blood were drawn into EDTA tubes. This clonotype was counted many times. The antigen is not known. The same data also contributed to another study, on T cells in Graves' hyperthyroidism and ophthalmopathy. According to that study: Uncontrolled infection, other autoimmune disease, pregnancy or lactation led to exclusion.

The input for sequencing was peripheral blood mononuclear cells (PBMCs), taken at new diagnosis, from a patient treated with antithyroid drugs. This clonotype originated in a man aged 35 to 55 with Graves disease. The V and J genes are TRBV7-2 and TRBJ2-7; tentative D call: TRBD1 (6 bases). CDR3 loop: CASSQRGGISYEQYF. As DNA, the CDR3 is TGTGCCAGCAGCCAAAGAGGGGGTATATCCTACGAGCAGTACTTC.